This T cell receptor beta chain was recovered during a study of CD4 T cells in relation to SARS-CoV-2 and coronaviruses. Assay used: immunoSEQ multiplex PCR; TCRdb lists only in-frame clones, some missing. The sample carries roughly 20,000 clones, over 70% recorded once. This clone has only one observation. Antigen specificity is unknown. The CDR3 is made up of 18 amino acids. Germline V CDR1 and CDR2: MDHEN, SYDVKM. Between the trimmed V and J ends, which lost 6 bases and 0 bases, there was a span of 18 bases. Before the COVID-19 pandemic, during about 2011-2019, CD4+ T cells were taken from unexposed donors. CD4+ T cells were isolated from the cells after around 9 days of culture.

The genes are TRBV28 and TRBJ2-6; weak D call: TRBD1 (6 bases). The sequenced sample was CD4+ T cells from PBMCs, cultured in vitro. This receptor was obtained from a human donor in good health. Here the CDR3 reads CASSQTQGRSSGANVLTF. CDR3 in DNA: TGTGCCAGCAGCCAGACCCAGGGGCGGAGCTCTGGGGCCAACGTCCTGACTTTC.